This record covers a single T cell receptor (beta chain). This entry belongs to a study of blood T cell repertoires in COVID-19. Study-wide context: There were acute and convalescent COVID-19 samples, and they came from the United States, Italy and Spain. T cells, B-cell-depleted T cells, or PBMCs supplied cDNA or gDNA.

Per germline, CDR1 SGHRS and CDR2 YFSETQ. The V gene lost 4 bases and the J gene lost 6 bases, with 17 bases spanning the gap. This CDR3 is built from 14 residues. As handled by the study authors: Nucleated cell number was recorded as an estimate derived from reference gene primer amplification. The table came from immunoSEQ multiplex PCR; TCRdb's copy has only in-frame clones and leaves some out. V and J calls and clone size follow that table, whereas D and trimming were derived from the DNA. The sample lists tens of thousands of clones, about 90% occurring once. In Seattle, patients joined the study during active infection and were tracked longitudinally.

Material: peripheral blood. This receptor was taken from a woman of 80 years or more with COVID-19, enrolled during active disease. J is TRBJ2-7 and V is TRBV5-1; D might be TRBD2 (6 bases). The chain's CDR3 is CASSDTSLRGEQYF. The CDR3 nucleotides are TGCGCCAGCAGCGACACTAGCTTGCGGGGCGAGCAGTACTTC.